This entry lists 21 T cell receptor beta chains sequenced from one sample in a study of blood T cell repertoires in COVID-19. Sequencing was performed with immunoSEQ multiplex PCR; in TCRdb, only in-frame clones are kept and a portion is missing. The table has about 180,000 clones, around 89% seen once. The sequenced sample was peripheral blood. The receptors shown here come from a man aged 18 to 29 who had recovered from COVID-19.

The chain couples TRBV27 to TRBJ2-1, with D possibly matching TRBD2 (5 bases). Germline V CDR1 and CDR2: MNHEY, SMNVEV (reference sequence). This CDR3 region has 15 residues. V was cut by 2 bases and J by 0 bases, with 8 bases left in between. This CDR3 reads CASSLGGFSYNEQFF. CDR3 DNA: TGTGCCAGCAGTTTAGGCGGGTTCTCCTACAATGAGCAGTTCTTC.

This chain uses TRBV5-4 with TRBJ2-7; 8 bases are shared with TRBD2. The length of the CDR3 is 16 residues. The V gene end was trimmed by 4 bases and the J gene end by 1 base; junction bases not matched to a gene: 10. Germline V gene data show CDR1 as SGHNT and CDR2 as YYREEE (reference sequence). The CDR3 region has the DNA TGTGCCAGCAGCCCTACCCTACTAGCGGATTCCTACGAGCAGTACTTC. It translates to CASSPTLLADSYEQYF.

This chain joins TRBV28 and TRBJ2-5; 7 nucleotides match TRBD2. The CDR3 length is 12 residues. V trimming: 8 bases; J trimming: 7 bases; junction bases outside the gene matches: 7. CDR1 is MDHEN and CDR2 is SYDVKM in the germline V gene. CDR3 coding DNA: TGTGCCAGCGGCCCCGGGGAGGGGACCCAGTACTTC. It encodes CASGPGEGTQYF.

The chain couples TRBV7-9 to TRBJ2-7; 7 bases match TRBD2. Germline V CDR1 and CDR2: SEHNR, FQNEAQ (reference sequence). The CDR3 consists of 17 residues. V dropped 2 bases and J dropped 1; count of bases not matched to a gene: 11. This CDR3 is CASSLLGLIAGSYEQYF. The CDR3 DNA reads TGTGCCAGCAGCTTATTAGGGTTGATAGCGGGTTCCTACGAGCAGTACTTC.

The rearrangement links TRBV5-1 to TRBJ1-4; 7 nucleotides agree with TRBD1. Trimming removed 0 bases from V and 8 bases from J; junction bases left unmatched: 4. CDR1 and CDR2 from the germline V gene are SGHRS and YFSETQ. The length of the CDR3 is 14 residues. CDR3 residues: CASSLDYRGEKLFF. In DNA form, the CDR3 reads TGCGCCAGCAGCTTGGACTACAGGGGCGAAAAACTGTTTTTT. Variable domain in full (rest from reference TRBV5-1 and TRBJ1-4): KAGVTQTPRYLIKTRGQQVTLSCSPISGHRSVSWYQQTPGQGLQFLFEYFSETQRNKGNFPGRFSGRQFSNSRSEMNVSTLELGDSALYLCASSLDYRGEKLFFGSGTQLSVL.

The chain joins TRBV28 to TRBJ2-3; weak D call: TRBD2 (6 bases). CDR1 is MDHEN and CDR2 is SYDVKM in the germline V gene. The CDR3 is made up of 16 amino acids. Deletions cut 6 bases from V and 4 bases from J, with 20 bases between. The CDR3 sequence is CASSRRLGRPADTQYF. In DNA form, the CDR3 reads TGTGCCAGCAGCCGGCGACTAGGACGCCCGGCAGATACGCAGTATTTT.

This clone was picked up a small number of times. The genes are TRBV7-2 and TRBJ1-2; D gene uncertain. This CDR3 is built from 15 residues. Germline V gene lookup returns CDR1 SGHTA and CDR2 FQGNSA. With 1 base removed from V and 5 bases from J, the gap between germline ends came to 14 bases. CDR3 nucleotide sequence: TGTGCCAGCAGCTTAGGAACCGTAACGGGGTATGGCTACACCTTC. Residues: CASSLGTVTGYGYTF.

This sequence joins TRBV5-1 and TRBJ1-1; 7 bases line up with TRBD1. The CDR3 runs 14 residues. The V and J ends lost 6 bases and 0 bases, in that order; junction bases with no gene match: 5. Looked up from germline, CDR1 is SGHRS and CDR2 is YFSETQ. CDR3 region: CASTETGVNTEAFF. The CDR3 DNA is TGCGCCAGCACGGAAACAGGGGTGAACACTGAAGCTTTCTTT.

The rearrangement uses TRBV7-2 and TRBJ2-5, with 9 nucleotides matching TRBD1. The CDR3 spans 15 residues. V shed 3 bases, J shed 5 bases, and the junction held 7 bases outside the gene matches. Germline CDR1 SGHTA, CDR2 FQGNSA. The CDR3 nucleotides are TGTGCCAGCAGCTTCGACAGGGGGAAAATGGAGACCCAGTACTTC. Amino acid sequence: CASSFDRGKMETQYF. The full variable domain, its missing parts supplied by reference TRBV7-2 and TRBJ2-5, is GAGVSQSPSNKVTEKGKDVELRCDPISGHTALYWYRQSLGQGLEFLIYFQGNSAPDKSGLPSDRFSAERTGGSVSTLTIQRTQQEDSAVYLCASSFDRGKMETQYFGPGTRLLVL.

The V call is TRBV28, the J call TRBJ1-4; TRBD1 aligns across 7 bases. The CDR3 covers 17 residues. Germline CDR1 and CDR2: MDHEN and SYDVKM. With 6 bases clipped from V and 5 bases from J, the junction kept 15 bases outside the gene matches. Written as DNA, the CDR3 is TGTGCCAGCAGCGCCCCGGTGGTGGGACAGCGAAATGAAAAACTGTTTTTT. It codes for CASSAPVVGQRNEKLFF.

V usage is TRBV5-4 and J usage is TRBJ1-1, with a weak D call TRBD1 (5 bases). Germline assignment: CDR1 SGHNT and CDR2 YYREEE (reference sequence). V was pared by 1 base and J by 1 base, with 11 bases between. This CDR3 is built from 15 residues. CDR3: CASSLPRTGNTEAFF. DNA of the CDR3: TGTGCCAGCAGCTTGCCACGTACAGGGAACACTGAAGCTTTCTTT.

The V and J genes are TRBV5-4 and TRBJ2-2; D call uncertain. The length of the CDR3 is 15 residues. Trimming pared 0 bases from V and 0 bases from J, leaving 6 bases between. CDR1 is SGHNT, CDR2 YYREEE, per germline (reference sequence). The CDR3 spells CASSLDRSNTGELFF. The CDR3 nucleotides read TGTGCCAGCAGCTTGGACAGATCGAACACCGGGGAGCTGTTTTTT.

The V call is TRBV7-2, the J call TRBJ2-1, with 13 bases identical to TRBD2. CDR1 is SGHTA and CDR2 is FQGNSA in the germline V gene. The V and J ends lost 1 base and 7 bases, in that order; junction bases with no gene match: 4. The CDR3 has 16 residues. CDR3 loop: CASSLGLAGGSNEQFF. The CDR3 nucleotides are TGTGCCAGCAGCTTAGGACTAGCGGGAGGTTCGAATGAGCAGTTCTTC. Full variable domain (outside the CDR3, taken from reference TRBV7-2 and TRBJ2-1): GAGVSQSPSNKVTEKGKDVELRCDPISGHTALYWYRQSLGQGLEFLIYFQGNSAPDKSGLPSDRFSAERTGGSVSTLTIQRTQQEDSAVYLCASSLGLAGGSNEQFFGPGTRLTVL.

The CDR3 sequence is CASSLSGQGNEQYF. DNA for the CDR3: TGTGCCAGCAGCCTCTCGGGACAGGGGAACGAGCAGTACTTC. V is TRBV9 and J is TRBJ2-7; 10 positions match TRBD1. With 4 bases clipped from V and 5 bases from J, the junction kept 6 bases outside the gene matches. This CDR3 region has 14 residues. CDR1 is SGDLS, CDR2 YYNGEE, per germline.

The chain recombines TRBV7-8 with TRBJ1-1; 7 bases map to TRBD1. The germline V gene has CDR1 SGHVS and CDR2 FQNEAQ. The CDR3 has 15 amino acids. V lost 2 bases and J lost 3; bases outside the gene matches: 6. Here the CDR3 DNA reads TGTGCCAGCAGCTTAACAAACAGGGGTGACACTGAAGCTTTCTTT. Amino acid sequence: CASSLTNRGDTEAFF.

The rearrangement joins TRBV24-1 to TRBJ2-1, with 11 bases aligning to TRBD1. The trim removed 5 bases at V and 7 bases at J, leaving 9 bases unmatched. The CDR3 is 16 amino acids. CDR1 and CDR2 from the germline V gene are KGHDR and SFDVKD. The CDR3 coding sequence is TGTGCCACCAGTGTCAAGGGACAGGGGGTTGGGAATGAGCAGTTCTTC. The encoded protein is CATSVKGQGVGNEQFF.

The CDR3 loop is CASSYSGQGANTEAFF. CDR3 in DNA: TGTGCCAGCAGTTATTCGGGACAGGGGGCAAACACTGAAGCTTTCTTT. The chain joins TRBV2 to TRBJ1-1; TRBD1 matches at 12 bases. V lost 5 bases, J lost 2 bases, and 6 bases stayed unmatched. The CDR3 is 16 amino acids. Germline V lookup: CDR1 SNHLY, CDR2 FYNNEI. Filled out from reference TRBV2 and TRBJ1-1, the complete variable domain reads EPEVTQTPSHQVTQMGQEVILRCVPISNHLYFYWYRQILGQKVEFLVSFYNNEISEKSEIFDDQFSVERPDGSNFTLKIRSTKLEDSAMYFCASSYSGQGANTEAFFGQGTRLTVV.

The V gene is TRBV28, the J gene TRBJ1-2; a possible D gene is TRBD1 (6 bases). V lost 5 bases and J 4 bases, leaving 11 bases between the germline ends. CDR3 length equals 13 residues. Germline V CDR1 and CDR2: MDHEN, SYDVKM. The CDR3 loop is CASSQGTPYGYTF. The CDR3 nucleotides read TGTGCCAGCAGTCAGGGGACGCCCTATGGCTACACCTTC.

The chain employs TRBV28 and TRBJ2-3, with 8 bases identical to TRBD2. The V gene end was trimmed by 6 bases and the J gene end by 4 bases; junction bases not matched to a gene: 6. The CDR3 runs 14 residues. Germline loops: CDR1 MDHEN, CDR2 SYDVKM. The CDR3 bases are TGTGCCAGCAGCCGGGGGGGAGGGGCAGATACGCAGTATTTT. Translation: CASSRGGGADTQYF.

This clone was seen just once. The genes are TRBV13 and TRBJ1-3; no clear D gene. Germline values: CDR1 PRHDT, CDR2 FYEKMQ (reference sequence). The germline V and J ends were trimmed by 5 bases and 2 bases, with 19 bases remaining between them. The CDR3 is made up of 17 amino acids. The CDR3 reads CASSAPGEPSPGNTIYF. The CDR3 DNA reads as TGTGCCAGCAGCGCACCTGGGGAGCCGAGCCCTGGAAACACCATATATTTT.

The CDR3 here is CASSPRGWFGEQYF. CDR3 nucleotide sequence: TGTGCCAGCAGCCCCCGGGGATGGTTTGGCGAGCAGTACTTC. The chain employs TRBV13 and TRBJ2-7, with D maybe TRBD2 (5 bases). CDR1 and CDR2 from the germline V gene are PRHDT and FYEKMQ (reference sequence). V dropped 5 bases and J dropped 6 bases, with 17 bases sitting between them. The CDR3 covers 14 residues.